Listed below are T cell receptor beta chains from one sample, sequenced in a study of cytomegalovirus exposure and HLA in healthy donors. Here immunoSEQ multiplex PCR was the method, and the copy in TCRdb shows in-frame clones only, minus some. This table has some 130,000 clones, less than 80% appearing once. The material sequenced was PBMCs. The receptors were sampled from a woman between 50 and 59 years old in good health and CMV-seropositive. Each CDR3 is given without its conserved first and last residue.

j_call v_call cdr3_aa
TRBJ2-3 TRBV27 ASSKGDRVTDTQY
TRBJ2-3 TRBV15 ATSRTTGTSGGSPTSTDTQY
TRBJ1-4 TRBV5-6 ASSDGGLTNEKLF
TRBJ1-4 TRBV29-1 SARQPTNEKLF
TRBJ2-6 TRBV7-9 ASRPQGTGANVLT
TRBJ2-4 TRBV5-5 ASSLAWVSGDIQY
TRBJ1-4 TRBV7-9 ASSLVPQGLGEKLF
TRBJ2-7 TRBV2 ASSGLKRQGAYEQY
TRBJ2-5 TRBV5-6 ASSLAVAGAKETQY
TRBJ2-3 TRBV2 ASSWRTDTQY
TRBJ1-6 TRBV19 ASSGPDSPLH
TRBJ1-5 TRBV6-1 ASSEPGRGKNQPQH
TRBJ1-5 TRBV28 ASTPGGQPQH
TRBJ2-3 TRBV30 ALSGDSTDTQY
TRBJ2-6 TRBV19 ASRLPGQAVSGANVLT
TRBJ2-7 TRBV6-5 ASSYGQGGTYEQY
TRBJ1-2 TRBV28 ASKLPGVGGYT
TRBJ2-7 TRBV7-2 ASSFSNPQASEQY
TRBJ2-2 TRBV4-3 ASSQDVMGQGTGELF
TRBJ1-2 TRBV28 ASRELTGNYGYT
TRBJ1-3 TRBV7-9 ASSPMTDAGRIGGNTIY
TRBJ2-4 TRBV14 ASSQDPGVNIQY
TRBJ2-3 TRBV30 AWSLLAGSTDTQY
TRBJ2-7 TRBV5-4 ASSLASGRGYEQY
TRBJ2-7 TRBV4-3 ASSQDIRDYEQY
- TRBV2 ASRRDRGLSPEQY
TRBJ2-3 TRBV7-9 ASSSYSSGADTQY
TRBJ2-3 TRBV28 ASISAGSGGPTDTQY
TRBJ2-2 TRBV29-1 SVEADTSNTGELF
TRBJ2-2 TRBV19 ASRTLNTGELF
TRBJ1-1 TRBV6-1 ASSPTGQGGTEAF
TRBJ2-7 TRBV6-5 ASSPGAGGYEQY
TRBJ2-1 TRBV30 AWSTLGQGGDEQF
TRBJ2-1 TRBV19 ASSNLWGGRNEQF
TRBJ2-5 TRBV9 ASSVAGETQY
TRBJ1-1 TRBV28 ASRGEVWTEAF
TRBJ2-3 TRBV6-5 ASSSRRGTDTQY
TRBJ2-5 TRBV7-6 ASRFTGEETQY
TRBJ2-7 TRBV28 ASSLGGTGEQY